The 9 T cell receptor beta chains presented below share a single source sample, sequenced in a study of T cell changes during pregnancy in multiple sclerosis. Sequencing was performed with immunoSEQ multiplex PCR; in TCRdb, only in-frame clones are kept and a portion is missing. Altogether about 67,000 clones are present, 90% to 95% being singletons, with the ten largest covering more than 1.1%. Sequencing was performed on peripheral blood, taken after pregnancy. Receptors were obtained from a female donor with multiple sclerosis, enrolled in a pregnancy study.

The chain uses TRBV27 and TRBJ2-3; 7 positions match TRBD2. The J segment lost 7 bases and the V segment lost 5 bases, leaving 18 bases of the junction unmatched. The length of the CDR3 is 17 residues. Germline loops: CDR1 MNHEY, CDR2 SMNVEV (reference sequence). The CDR3 region is CASSHPMRGSPLNTQYF. CDR3 bases: TGTGCCAGCAGTCACCCAATGCGGGGGAGTCCCCTAAATACGCAGTATTTT.

This chain joins TRBV9 and TRBJ1-6; D is unresolved. This CDR3 region has 15 residues. V was pared by 2 bases and J by 6 bases, with 12 bases between. Germline loops: CDR1 SGDLS, CDR2 YYNGEE. CDR3 DNA: TGTGCCAGCAGCGTGGGCAGCTTTCCTAATTCACCCCTCCACTTT. This sequence encodes CASSVGSFPNSPLHF.

The J gene is TRBJ1-1, the V gene TRBV10-1; D gene ambiguous. The CDR3 runs 15 residues. Trimming left V 6 bases short and J 1 base short, with 15 bases between. CDR1 and CDR2 (germline): WNHNN, SYGVQD (reference sequence). The CDR3, as DNA: TGCGCCAGCAGCCCGGGGTACGGACCGAACACTGAAGCTTTCTTT. As protein: CASSPGYGPNTEAFF.

The chain couples TRBV7-2 to TRBJ2-3; the match to TRBD2 covers 13 bases. The CDR3 contains 15 residues. After removal of 4 bases from V and 4 bases from J, the junction contained 2 bases not matched to a gene. From germline, CDR1 is SGHTA and CDR2 FQGNSA. The CDR3 DNA is TGTGCCAGCAGCTCTGGACTAGCGGGAGCAGATACGCAGTATTTT. Translated, it gives CASSSGLAGADTQYF.

V usage is TRBV5-6 and J usage is TRBJ1-2; TRBD1 agrees at 7 bases. The CDR3 consists of 17 residues. Germline values: CDR1 SGHDT, CDR2 YYEEEE. V trimming: 3 bases; J trimming: 3 bases; junction bases outside the gene matches: 14. The CDR3 sequence is CASSSWARQGIDYGYTF. The CDR3 region has the DNA TGTGCCAGCAGCTCTTGGGCCCGACAGGGAATTGACTATGGCTACACCTTC.

The V and J genes are TRBV25-1 and TRBJ1-1; 7 bases match TRBD1. Trimming removed 2 bases from V and 0 bases from J; junction bases left unmatched: 3. Germline V gives CDR1 MGHDK, CDR2 SYGVNS. The CDR3 is 15 amino acids. CDR3 in amino acids: CASSEPGGMNTEAFF. CDR3 nucleotides: TGTGCCAGCAGTGAACCAGGGGGGATGAACACTGAAGCTTTCTTT.

V and J are TRBV9 and TRBJ2-7, with TRBD1 matching over 10 bases. CDR3 length: 22 residues. V was clipped by 0 bases and J by 3 bases; unmatched bases: 24. Per the germline V gene, CDR1 is SGDLS and CDR2 is YYNGEE. CDR3 amino acids: CASSVVSRGGQGFWREHYEQYF. The CDR3 DNA is TGTGCCAGCAGCGTAGTCTCTAGGGGGGGACAGGGGTTTTGGCGGGAACACTACGAGCAGTACTTC.

The CDR3 DNA follows: TGCGCCAGCAGCTTCCTGACTGGATTAAACACCGGGGAGCTGTTTTTT. Translating gives CASSFLTGLNTGELFF. The rearrangement uses TRBV5-1 and TRBJ2-2; D remains ambiguous. Germline CDR1 SGHRS, CDR2 YFSETQ. The CDR3 covers 16 residues. V shed 2 bases and J shed 2 bases, with 13 bases lying between them.

The rearrangement links TRBV15 to TRBJ2-7; 9 nucleotides match TRBD2. Per the germline V gene, CDR1 is LNHNV and CDR2 is YYDKDF (reference sequence). V trimming: 0 bases; J trimming: 3 bases; junction bases outside the gene matches: 3. This CDR3 contains 15 residues. The CDR3 spells CATSREREGLYEQYF. The CDR3 coding sequence is TGTGCCACCAGCAGAGAGCGGGAGGGCCTCTACGAGCAGTACTTC.